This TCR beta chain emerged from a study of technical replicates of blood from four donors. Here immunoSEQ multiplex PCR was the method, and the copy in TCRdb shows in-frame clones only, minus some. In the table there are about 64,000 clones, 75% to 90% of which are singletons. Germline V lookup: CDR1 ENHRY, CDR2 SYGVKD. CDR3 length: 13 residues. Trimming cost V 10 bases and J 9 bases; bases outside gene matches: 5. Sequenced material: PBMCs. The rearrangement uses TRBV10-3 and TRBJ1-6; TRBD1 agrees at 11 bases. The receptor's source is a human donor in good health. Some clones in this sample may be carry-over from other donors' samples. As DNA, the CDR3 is TGTGCCACCACCGGGACAGGGGGTTCACCCCTCCACTTT. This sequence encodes CATTGTGGSPLHF.